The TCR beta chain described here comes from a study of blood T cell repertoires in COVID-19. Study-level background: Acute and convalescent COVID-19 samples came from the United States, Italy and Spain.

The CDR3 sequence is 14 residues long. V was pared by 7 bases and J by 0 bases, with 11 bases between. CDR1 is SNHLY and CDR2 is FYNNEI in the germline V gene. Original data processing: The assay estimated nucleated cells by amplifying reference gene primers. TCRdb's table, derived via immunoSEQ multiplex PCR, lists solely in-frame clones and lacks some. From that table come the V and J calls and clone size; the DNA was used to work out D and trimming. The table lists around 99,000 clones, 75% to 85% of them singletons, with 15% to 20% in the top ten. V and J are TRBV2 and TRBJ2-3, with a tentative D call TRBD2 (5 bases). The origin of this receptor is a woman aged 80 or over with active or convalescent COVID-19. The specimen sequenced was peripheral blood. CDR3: CASIGLSSTDTQYF. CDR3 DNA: TGTGCCAGCATTGGACTTTCTAGCACAGATACGCAGTATTTT.